This is a list of T cell receptor beta chains from one sample in a study of blood T cell repertoires in COVID-19. Generated by immunoSEQ multiplex PCR, the TCRdb table keeps only in-frame clones and is missing some. This table holds some 500,000 clones, 85% to 90% found once. Sequences were obtained from PBMCs or T cells enriched from blood (not recorded which). These receptors all come from a woman aged 35 to 49 who had recovered from COVID-19. The CDR3 runs from the conserved cysteine through the conserved F or W. For some rows the clone size is stated as once, few or many, or as a class when expanded; others skip it.

CDR3aa: CASSQGTVNQPQHF; abundance: .; len: 14; v_gene: TRBV27
CDR3aa: CASSRGDRGGGYEQFF; abundance: .; len: 16; v_gene: TRBV3-1/TRBV3-2
CDR3aa: CASSVQGAGETQYF; abundance: .; len: 14; v_gene: TRBV25-1
CDR3aa: CASSLPVSSHEQYF; abundance: .; len: 14; v_gene: TRBV23-1
CDR3aa: CASSFGGRVAKNIQYF; abundance: .; len: 16; v_gene: TRBV5-4
CDR3aa: CASSFPRDTATGELFF; abundance: .; len: 16; v_gene: TRBV7-9
CDR3aa: CAISREVGTEAFF; abundance: .; len: 13; v_gene: TRBV10-3
CDR3aa: CASSLDATGAYEQYF; abundance: .; len: 15; v_gene: TRBV5-1
CDR3aa: CSVEQGALATEAFF; abundance: .; len: 14; v_gene: TRBV29-1
CDR3aa: CASSIVAGGRGFYEQYF; abundance: .; len: 17; v_gene: TRBV19
CDR3aa: CASSTRTDYSPLHF; abundance: .; len: 14; v_gene: TRBV19
CDR3aa: CASTSTSGNTDTQYF; abundance: .; len: 15; v_gene: TRBV7-9
CDR3aa: CASSLTGVAGGVNTGELFF; abundance: few; len: 19; v_gene: TRBV7-2
CDR3aa: CASSMAGITGELFF; abundance: .; len: 14; v_gene: TRBV19
CDR3aa: CATSDSGQLETQYF; abundance: .; len: 14; v_gene: TRBV24-1
CDR3aa: CASGKTDGRRMNQPQHF; abundance: .; len: 17; v_gene: TRBV4-2
CDR3aa: CASSLIASREQFF; abundance: .; len: 13; v_gene: TRBV7-2
CDR3aa: CATSRVFLRGTSGRAAEQFF; abundance: .; len: 20; v_gene: TRBV15
CDR3aa: CASSLSGLGADTQYF; abundance: .; len: 15; v_gene: TRBV5-6
CDR3aa: CASSVRMAGGRNEQFF; abundance: .; len: 16; v_gene: TRBV11-2
CDR3aa: CASSSSRRDTQYF; abundance: .; len: 13; v_gene: TRBV7-2
CDR3aa: CASSSRGETQYF; abundance: .; len: 12; v_gene: TRBV19
CDR3aa: CASSPYDWPASYEQYF; abundance: .; len: 16; v_gene: TRBV11-3
CDR3aa: CASSLRGNAGYTF; abundance: .; len: 13; v_gene: TRBV5-6
CDR3aa: CASSPSLGSTDTQYF; abundance: .; len: 15; v_gene: TRBV18
CDR3aa: CASSWGQGGTEAFF; abundance: .; len: 14; v_gene: TRBV7-9
CDR3aa: CSVDSYGYTF; abundance: few; len: 10; v_gene: TRBV29-1
CDR3aa: CAWSPQVGYGYTF; abundance: .; len: 13; v_gene: TRBV30
CDR3aa: CASSHGLAGVDEQFF; abundance: .; len: 15; v_gene: TRBV7-8
CDR3aa: CSVVGSYGYTF; abundance: .; len: 11; v_gene: TRBV29-1
CDR3aa: CASSLEGAGYNEQFF; abundance: .; len: 15; v_gene: TRBV5-1
CDR3aa: CASSQAETQYF; abundance: .; len: 11; v_gene: TRBV3-1/TRBV3-2
CDR3aa: CASSIGTGGTEAFF; abundance: .; len: 14; v_gene: TRBV19
CDR3aa: CASSVSRASSYNSPLHF; abundance: .; len: 17; v_gene: TRBV9
CDR3aa: CASSTDRGLETQYF; abundance: .; len: 14; v_gene: TRBV7-9
CDR3aa: CASSLGLAGASSTDTQYF; abundance: .; len: 18; v_gene: TRBV7-8
CDR3aa: CAIKGDTGYTF; abundance: .; len: 11; v_gene: TRBV19
CDR3aa: CASGLDSPAGYGYTF; abundance: once; len: 15; v_gene: TRBV6-5
CDR3aa: CASSFQNTEAFF; abundance: .; len: 12; v_gene: TRBV12-3/TRBV12-4
CDR3aa: CATSTGLAGGTDEQFF; abundance: .; len: 16; v_gene: TRBV15
CDR3aa: CASSPPDRDNIQYF; abundance: once; len: 14; v_gene: TRBV28
CDR3aa: CASSLEGVSHTDTQYF; abundance: .; len: 16; v_gene: TRBV5-1
CDR3aa: CAVGDSPIETQYF; abundance: once; len: 13; v_gene: TRBV10-3
CDR3aa: CASGLKGGAQETQYF; abundance: .; len: 15; v_gene: TRBV12-5
CDR3aa: CASSPGIGTGELFF; abundance: .; len: 14; v_gene: TRBV5-6
CDR3aa: CASSLGQGDGVGYTF; abundance: .; len: 15; v_gene: TRBV7-9
CDR3aa: CAWSVRYRGAQETQYF; abundance: once; len: 16; v_gene: TRBV30
CDR3aa: CASSPPGQVSSYEQYF; abundance: .; len: 16; v_gene: TRBV7-9
CDR3aa: CASVVGGDASDGYTF; abundance: .; len: 15; v_gene: TRBV19
CDR3aa: CASSSGRTGEAGEQYF; abundance: few; len: 16; v_gene: TRBV11-3
CDR3aa: CASSPQRGGYTF; abundance: .; len: 12; v_gene: TRBV6-5
CDR3aa: CASSTPATYEQYF; abundance: .; len: 13; v_gene: TRBV6-5
CDR3aa: CSATRREEQYF; abundance: .; len: 11; v_gene: TRBV20-1